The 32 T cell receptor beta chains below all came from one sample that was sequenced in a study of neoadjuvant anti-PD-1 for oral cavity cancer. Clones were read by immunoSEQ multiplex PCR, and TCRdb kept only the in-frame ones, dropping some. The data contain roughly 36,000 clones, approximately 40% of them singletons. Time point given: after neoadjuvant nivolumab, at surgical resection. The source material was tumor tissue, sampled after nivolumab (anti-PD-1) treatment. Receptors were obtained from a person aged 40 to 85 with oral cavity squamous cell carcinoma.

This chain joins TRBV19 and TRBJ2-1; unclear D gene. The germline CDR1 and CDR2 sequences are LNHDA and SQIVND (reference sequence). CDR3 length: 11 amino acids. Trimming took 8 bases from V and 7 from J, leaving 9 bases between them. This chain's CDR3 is CASLSLNEQFF. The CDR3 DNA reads TGTGCCAGTCTAAGCCTAAATGAGCAGTTCTTC.

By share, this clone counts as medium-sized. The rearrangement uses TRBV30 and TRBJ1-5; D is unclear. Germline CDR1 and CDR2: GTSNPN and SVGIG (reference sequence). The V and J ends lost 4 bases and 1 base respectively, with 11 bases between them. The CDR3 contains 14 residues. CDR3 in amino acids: CAWTDMYSNQPQHF. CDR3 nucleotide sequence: TGTGCCTGGACCGACATGTACAGCAATCAGCCCCAGCATTTT.

The CDR3 reads CASSPQDLGQPQHF. Here the CDR3 DNA reads TGCGCCAGCAGCCCCCAAGACCTGGGGCAGCCCCAGCATTTT. The chain has TRBV5-1 and TRBJ1-5; D remains ambiguous. Trimming shortened V by 4 bases and J by 7 bases, and 15 bases separated the two germline ends. CDR1 SGHRS and CDR2 YFSETQ come from the germline V gene. This CDR3 is built from 14 residues.

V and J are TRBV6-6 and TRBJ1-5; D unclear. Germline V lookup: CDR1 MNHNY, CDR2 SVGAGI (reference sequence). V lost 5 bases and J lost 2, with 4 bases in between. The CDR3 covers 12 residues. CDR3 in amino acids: CASSGRNQPQHF. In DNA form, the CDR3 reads TGTGCCAGCAGTGGACGCAATCAGCCCCAGCATTTT.

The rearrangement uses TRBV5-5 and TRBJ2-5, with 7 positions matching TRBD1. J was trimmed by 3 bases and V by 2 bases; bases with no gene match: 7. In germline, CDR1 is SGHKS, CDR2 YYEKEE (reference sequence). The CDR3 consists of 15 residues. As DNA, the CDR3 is TGTGCCAGCAGCTTCTACGGGGACAGTAAAGAGACCCAGTACTTC. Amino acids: CASSFYGDSKETQYF.

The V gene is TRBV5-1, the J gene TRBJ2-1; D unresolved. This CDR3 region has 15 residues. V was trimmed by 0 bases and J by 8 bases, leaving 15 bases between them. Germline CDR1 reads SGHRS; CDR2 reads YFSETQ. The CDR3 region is CASSLGILDGDEQFF. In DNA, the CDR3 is TGCGCCAGCAGCTTGGGGATCCTGGATGGGGATGAGCAGTTCTTC.

The CDR3, as DNA: TGCGCCAGCAGCCAAGATGAGGCAGGGCTTTATAGCAATCAGCCCCAGCATTTT. As protein: CASSQDEAGLYSNQPQHF. The chain joins TRBV4-1 to TRBJ1-5; a possible D gene is TRBD1 (5 bases). CDR3 length: 18 residues. V lost 0 bases to trimming and J lost 0 bases, with 15 bases between them. CDR1 and CDR2 (germline): MGHRA, YSYEKL.

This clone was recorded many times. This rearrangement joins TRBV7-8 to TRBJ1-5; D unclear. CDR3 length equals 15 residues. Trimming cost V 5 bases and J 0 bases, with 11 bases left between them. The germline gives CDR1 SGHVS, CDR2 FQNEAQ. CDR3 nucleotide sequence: TGTGCCAGCAGCCCAGACGGGATTAGCAATCAGCCCCAGCATTTT. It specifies CASSPDGISNQPQHF.

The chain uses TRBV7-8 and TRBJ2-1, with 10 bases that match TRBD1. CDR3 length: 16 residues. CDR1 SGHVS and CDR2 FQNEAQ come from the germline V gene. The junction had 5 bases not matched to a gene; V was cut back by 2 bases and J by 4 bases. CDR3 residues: CASSLLGQGIYNEQFF. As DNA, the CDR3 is TGTGCCAGCAGCTTACTGGGACAGGGGATATACAATGAGCAGTTCTTC.

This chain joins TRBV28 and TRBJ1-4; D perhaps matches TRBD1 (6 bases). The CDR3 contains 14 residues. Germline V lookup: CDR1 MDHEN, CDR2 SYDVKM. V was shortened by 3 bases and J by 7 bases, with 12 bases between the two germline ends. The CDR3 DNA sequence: TGTGCCAGCAGTTTGTGGGACAAAGGTGAAAAACTGTTTTTT. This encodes CASSLWDKGEKLFF.

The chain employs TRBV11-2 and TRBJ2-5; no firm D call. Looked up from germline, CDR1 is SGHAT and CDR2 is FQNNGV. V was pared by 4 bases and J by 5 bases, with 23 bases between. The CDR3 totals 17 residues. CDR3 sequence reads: CASSSPGLSLNGETQYF. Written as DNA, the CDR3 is TGTGCCAGCAGCTCCCCCGGTCTCTCCCTAAACGGGGAGACCCAGTACTTC.

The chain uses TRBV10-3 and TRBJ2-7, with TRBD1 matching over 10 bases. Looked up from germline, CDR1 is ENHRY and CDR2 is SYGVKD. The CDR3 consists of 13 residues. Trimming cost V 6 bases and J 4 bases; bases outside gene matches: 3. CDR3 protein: CAIRRDRGYEQYF. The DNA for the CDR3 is TGTGCCATCAGGAGGGACAGGGGATACGAGCAGTACTTC.

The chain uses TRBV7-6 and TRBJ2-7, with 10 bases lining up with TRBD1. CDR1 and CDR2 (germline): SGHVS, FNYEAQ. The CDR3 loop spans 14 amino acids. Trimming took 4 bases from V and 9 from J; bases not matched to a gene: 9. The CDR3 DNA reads TGTGCCAGCAGCTCACCGGGACAGGGGTTGGTGCAGTACTTC. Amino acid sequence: CASSSPGQGLVQYF.

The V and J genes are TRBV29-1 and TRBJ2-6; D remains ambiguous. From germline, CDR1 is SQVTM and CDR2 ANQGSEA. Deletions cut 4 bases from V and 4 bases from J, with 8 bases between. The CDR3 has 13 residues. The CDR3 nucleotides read TGCAGCGTTGGTATGGTGGGGGCCAACGTCCTGACTTTC. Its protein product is CSVGMVGANVLTF.

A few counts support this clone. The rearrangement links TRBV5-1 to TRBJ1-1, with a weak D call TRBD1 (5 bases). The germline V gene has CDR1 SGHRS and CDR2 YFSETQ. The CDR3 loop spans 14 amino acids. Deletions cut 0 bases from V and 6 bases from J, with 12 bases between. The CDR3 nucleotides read TGCGCCAGCAGCTTGGTGGGGTGGGGCGCTGAAGCTTTCTTT. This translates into CASSLVGWGAEAFF. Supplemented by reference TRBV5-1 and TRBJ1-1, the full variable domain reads KAGVTQTPRYLIKTRGQQVTLSCSPISGHRSVSWYQQTPGQGLQFLFEYFSETQRNKGNFPGRFSGRQFSNSRSEMNVSTLELGDSALYLCASSLVGWGAEAFFGQGTRLTVV.

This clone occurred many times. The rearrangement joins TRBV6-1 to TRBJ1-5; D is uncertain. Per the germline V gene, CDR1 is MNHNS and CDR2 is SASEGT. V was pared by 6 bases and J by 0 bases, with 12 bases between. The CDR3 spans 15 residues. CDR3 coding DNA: TGTGCCAGCAGAGTATCGGGAGATAGCAATCAGCCCCAGCATTTT. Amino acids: CASRVSGDSNQPQHF.

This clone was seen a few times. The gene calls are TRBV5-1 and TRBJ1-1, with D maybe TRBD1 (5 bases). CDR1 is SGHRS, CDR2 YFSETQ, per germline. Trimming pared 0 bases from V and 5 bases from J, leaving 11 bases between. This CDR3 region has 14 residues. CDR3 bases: TGCGCCAGCAGCTTGGTAGGGCAGGGAACTGAAGCTTTCTTT. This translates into CASSLVGQGTEAFF.

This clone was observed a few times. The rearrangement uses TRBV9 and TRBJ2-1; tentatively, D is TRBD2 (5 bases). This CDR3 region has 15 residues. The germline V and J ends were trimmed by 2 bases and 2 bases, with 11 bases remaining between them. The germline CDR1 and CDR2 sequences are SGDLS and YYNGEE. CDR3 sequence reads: CASSVGLSTYNEQFF. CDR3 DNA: TGTGCCAGCAGCGTCGGACTGTCTACCTACAATGAGCAGTTCTTC.

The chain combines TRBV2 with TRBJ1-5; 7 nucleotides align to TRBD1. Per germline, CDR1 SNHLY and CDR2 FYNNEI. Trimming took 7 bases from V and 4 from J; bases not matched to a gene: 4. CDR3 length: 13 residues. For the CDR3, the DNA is TGTGCCAGCAAACAGGGGTGGAATCAGCCCCAGCATTTT. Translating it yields CASKQGWNQPQHF.

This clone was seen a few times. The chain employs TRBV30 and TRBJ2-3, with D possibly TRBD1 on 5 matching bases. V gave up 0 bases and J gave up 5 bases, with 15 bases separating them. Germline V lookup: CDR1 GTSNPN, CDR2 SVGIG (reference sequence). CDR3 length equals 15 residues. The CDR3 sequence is CAWSVTGRVGDTQYF. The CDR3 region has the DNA TGTGCCTGGAGTGTAACAGGCAGGGTGGGAGATACGCAGTATTTT.

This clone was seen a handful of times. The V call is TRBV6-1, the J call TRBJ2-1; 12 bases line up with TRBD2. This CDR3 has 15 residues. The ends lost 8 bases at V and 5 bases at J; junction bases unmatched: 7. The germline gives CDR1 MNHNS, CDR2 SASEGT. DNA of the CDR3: TGTGCCAGCGTCCGACTAGCGGGAGTCAACAATGAGCAGTTCTTC. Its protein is CASVRLAGVNNEQFF.

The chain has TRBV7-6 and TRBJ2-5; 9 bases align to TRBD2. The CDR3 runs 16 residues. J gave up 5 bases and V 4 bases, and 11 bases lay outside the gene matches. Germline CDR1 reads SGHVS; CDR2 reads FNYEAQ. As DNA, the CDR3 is TGTGCCAGCAGCTCCGGAAATGCGGGGGGGCCTGAGACCCAGTACTTC. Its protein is CASSSGNAGGPETQYF.

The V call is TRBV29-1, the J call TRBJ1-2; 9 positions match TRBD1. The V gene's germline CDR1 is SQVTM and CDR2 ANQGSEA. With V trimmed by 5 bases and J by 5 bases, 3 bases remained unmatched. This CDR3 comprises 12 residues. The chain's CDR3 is CSVTGTGYGYTF. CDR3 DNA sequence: TGCAGCGTTACCGGGACAGGGTATGGCTACACCTTC.

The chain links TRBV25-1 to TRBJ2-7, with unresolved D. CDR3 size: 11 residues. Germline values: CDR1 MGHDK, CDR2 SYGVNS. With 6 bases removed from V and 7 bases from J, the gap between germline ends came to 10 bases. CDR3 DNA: TGTGCCAGCAGGTATGTAGGTGAGCAGTACTTC. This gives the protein CASRYVGEQYF.

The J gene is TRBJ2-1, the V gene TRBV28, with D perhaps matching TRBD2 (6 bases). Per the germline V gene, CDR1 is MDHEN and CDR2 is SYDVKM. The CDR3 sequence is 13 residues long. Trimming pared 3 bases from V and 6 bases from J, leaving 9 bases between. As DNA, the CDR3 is TGTGCCAGCAGTTTCGGGGGAGTCAATGAGCAGTTCTTC. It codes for CASSFGGVNEQFF.

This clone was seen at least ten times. The CDR3 is CASSLRMVNTEAFF. The CDR3 nucleotides are TGTGCCAGCAGCTTAAGAATGGTGAACACTGAAGCTTTCTTT. This chain uses TRBV7-2 with TRBJ1-1; no clear D. V was trimmed by 2 bases and J by 0 bases, leaving 7 bases between them. This CDR3 region has 14 residues. Germline CDR1 reads SGHTA; CDR2 reads FQGNSA.

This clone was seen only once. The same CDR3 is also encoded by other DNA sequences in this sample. CDR3 sequence: CASSLQGDYGYTF. In nucleotides, the CDR3 is TGTGCCAGCAGTCTGCAGGGGGACTATGGCTACACCTTC. The rearrangement uses TRBV27 and TRBJ1-2; 7 positions match TRBD1. The CDR3 extends over 13 amino acids. CDR1 MNHEY and CDR2 SMNVEV come from the germline V gene (reference sequence). Trimming cost V 5 bases and J 3 bases; bases outside gene matches: 3.

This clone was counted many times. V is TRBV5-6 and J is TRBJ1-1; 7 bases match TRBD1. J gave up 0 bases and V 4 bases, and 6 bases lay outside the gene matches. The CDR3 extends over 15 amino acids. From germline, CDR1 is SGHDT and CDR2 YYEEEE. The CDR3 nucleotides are TGTGCCAGCAGCGGAGGGGGCATGGTGAACACTGAAGCTTTCTTT. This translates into CASSGGGMVNTEAFF.

CDR3 nucleotide sequence: TGTGCCAGCAGCTTAGTATGGGAGGAAGGCTACACCTTC. Protein: CASSLVWEEGYTF. The J gene is TRBJ1-2, the V gene TRBV7-9; D not resolved. The CDR3 extends over 13 amino acids. Germline lookup yields CDR1 SEHNR and CDR2 FQNEAQ (reference sequence). Trimming pared 1 base from V and 8 bases from J, leaving 11 bases between.

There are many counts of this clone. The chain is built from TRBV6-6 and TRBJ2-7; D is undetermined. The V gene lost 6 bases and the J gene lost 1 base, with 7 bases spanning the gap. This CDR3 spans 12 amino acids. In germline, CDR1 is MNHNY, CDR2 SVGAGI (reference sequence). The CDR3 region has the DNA TGTGCCAGCAGCACCGAATCCTACGAGCAGTACTTC. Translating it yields CASSTESYEQYF.

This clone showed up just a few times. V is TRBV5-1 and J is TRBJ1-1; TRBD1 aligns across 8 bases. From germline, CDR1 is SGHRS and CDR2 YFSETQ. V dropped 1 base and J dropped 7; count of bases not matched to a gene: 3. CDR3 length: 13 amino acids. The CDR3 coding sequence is TGCGCCAGCAGCTTGAGAACAGGGGGTGAAGCTTTCTTT. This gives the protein CASSLRTGGEAFF.

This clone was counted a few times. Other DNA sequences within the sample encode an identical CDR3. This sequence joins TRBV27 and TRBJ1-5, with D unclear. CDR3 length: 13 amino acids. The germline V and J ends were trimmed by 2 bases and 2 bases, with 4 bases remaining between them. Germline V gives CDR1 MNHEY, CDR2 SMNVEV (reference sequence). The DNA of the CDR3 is TGTGCCAGCAGTTTAATGGGCAATCAGCCCCAGCATTTT. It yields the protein CASSLMGNQPQHF.